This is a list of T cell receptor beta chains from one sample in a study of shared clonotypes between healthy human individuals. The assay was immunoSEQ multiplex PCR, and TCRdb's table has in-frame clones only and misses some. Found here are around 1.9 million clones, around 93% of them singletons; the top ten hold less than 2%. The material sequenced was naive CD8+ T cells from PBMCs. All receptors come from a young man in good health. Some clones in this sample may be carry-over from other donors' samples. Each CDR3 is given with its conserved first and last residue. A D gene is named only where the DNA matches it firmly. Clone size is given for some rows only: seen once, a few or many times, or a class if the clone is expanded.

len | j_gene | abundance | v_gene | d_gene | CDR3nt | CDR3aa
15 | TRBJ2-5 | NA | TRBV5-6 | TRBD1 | TGTGCCAGCACCCCCGCGGGACAGGCGCCGAGGACCCAGTACTTC | CASTPAGQAPRTQYF
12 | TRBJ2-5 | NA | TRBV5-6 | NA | TGTGCCAGCAGCTTGTTGGGAGAGACCCAGTACTTC | CASSLLGETQYF
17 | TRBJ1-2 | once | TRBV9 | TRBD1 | TGTGCCAGCAGCCCTGACAGGGGTAAGGGGTGGATTTATGGCTACACCTTC | CASSPDRGKGWIYGYTF
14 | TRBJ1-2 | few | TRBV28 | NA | TGTGCCACCGCTCCCCGAATAGGGTGGCTCGGCTACACCTTC | CATAPRIGWLGYTF
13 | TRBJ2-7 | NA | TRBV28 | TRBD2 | TGTGCCAGCAGTAGCGGGGCAACTTACGAGCAGTACTTC | CASSSGATYEQYF
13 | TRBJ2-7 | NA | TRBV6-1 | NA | TGTGCCAGCAGTGACGCGTTTCCCTACGAGCAGTACTTC | CASSDAFPYEQYF
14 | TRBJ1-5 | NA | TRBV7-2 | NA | TGTGCCAGCAGGAAAGAGGGTGGCAATCAGCCCCAGCATTTT | CASRKEGGNQPQHF
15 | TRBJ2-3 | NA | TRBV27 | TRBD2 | TGTGCCAGCAGCGACCTAGCGGGAGGCACAGATACGCAGTATTTT | CASSDLAGGTDTQYF
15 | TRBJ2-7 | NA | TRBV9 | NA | TGTGCCAGCAGCGTAGATCCGGGTCCCTCCTACGAGCAGTACTTC | CASSVDPGPSYEQYF
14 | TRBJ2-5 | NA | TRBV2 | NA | TGTGCCAGCACCGACACGGACAGCCAAGAGACCCAGTACTTC | CASTDTDSQETQYF